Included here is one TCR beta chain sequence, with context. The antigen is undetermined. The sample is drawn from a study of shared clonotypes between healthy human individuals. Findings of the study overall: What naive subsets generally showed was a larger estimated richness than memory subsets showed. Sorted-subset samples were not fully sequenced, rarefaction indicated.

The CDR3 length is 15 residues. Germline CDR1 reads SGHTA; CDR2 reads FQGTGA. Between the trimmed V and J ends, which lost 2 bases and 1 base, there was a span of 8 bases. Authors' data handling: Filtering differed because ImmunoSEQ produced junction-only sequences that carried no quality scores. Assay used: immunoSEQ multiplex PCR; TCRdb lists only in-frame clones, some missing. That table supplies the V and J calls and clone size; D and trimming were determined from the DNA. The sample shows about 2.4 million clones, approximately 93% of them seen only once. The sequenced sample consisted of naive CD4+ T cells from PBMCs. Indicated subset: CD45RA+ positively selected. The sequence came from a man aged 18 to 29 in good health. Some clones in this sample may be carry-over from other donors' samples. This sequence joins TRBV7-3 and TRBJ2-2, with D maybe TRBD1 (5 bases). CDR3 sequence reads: CASSLSTGNTGELFF. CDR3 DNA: TGTGCCAGCAGCTTATCAACAGGGAACACCGGGGAGCTGTTTTTT.